The TCR beta chain under discussion was sequenced for a study of T cells after yellow fever vaccination. This CDR3 comprises 12 residues. Germline CDR1 reads SGHKS; CDR2 reads YYEKEE (reference sequence). Trimming pared 4 bases from V and 6 bases from J, leaving 10 bases between. Using its own MiXCR run on the 5' RACE reads, TCRdb lists one record per CDR3 protein. This sample has 80,000 to 100,000 distinct CDR3 sequences; approximately 5.5% occur once, and the top ten carry under 50%. This sequence joins TRBV5-5 and TRBJ1-2; D is unclear. The sequenced sample was CD8+ T cells sorted from PBMCs, obtained 10 days after the yellow fever booster vaccination. The TCR was taken from a man between 18 and 35 years old who received the YFV17D yellow fever vaccine. CDR3 region: CASSLITHGYTF. The DNA for the CDR3 is TGTGCCAGCAGCCTAATTACCCATGGCTACACCTTC.